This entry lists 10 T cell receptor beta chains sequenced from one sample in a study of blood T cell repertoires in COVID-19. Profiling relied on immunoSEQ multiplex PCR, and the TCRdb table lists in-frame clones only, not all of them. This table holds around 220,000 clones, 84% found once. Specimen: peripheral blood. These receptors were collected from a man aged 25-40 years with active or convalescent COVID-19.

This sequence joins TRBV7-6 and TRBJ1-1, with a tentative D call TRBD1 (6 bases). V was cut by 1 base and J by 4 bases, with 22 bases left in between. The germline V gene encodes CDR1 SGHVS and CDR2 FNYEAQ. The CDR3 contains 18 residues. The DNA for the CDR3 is TGTGCCAGCAGCTTAGAAATCGGTCAGGGGAATGCGGGCACTGAAGCTTTCTTT. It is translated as CASSLEIGQGNAGTEAFF.

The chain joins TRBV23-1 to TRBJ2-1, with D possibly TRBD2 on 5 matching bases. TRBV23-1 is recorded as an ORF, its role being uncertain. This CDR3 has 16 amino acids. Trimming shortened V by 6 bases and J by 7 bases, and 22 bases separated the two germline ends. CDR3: CASSRQHTGSTNEQFF. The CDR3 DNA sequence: TGCGCCAGCAGCCGACAACATACGGGAAGTACTAATGAGCAGTTCTTC.

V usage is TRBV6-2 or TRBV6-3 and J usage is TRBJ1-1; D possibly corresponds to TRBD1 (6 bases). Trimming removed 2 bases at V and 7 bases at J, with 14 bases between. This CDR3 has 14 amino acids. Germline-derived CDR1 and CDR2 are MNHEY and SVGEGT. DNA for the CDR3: TGTGCCAGCAGTTACCGACAGGACGCCTTTGAAGCTTTCTTT. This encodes CASSYRQDAFEAFF.

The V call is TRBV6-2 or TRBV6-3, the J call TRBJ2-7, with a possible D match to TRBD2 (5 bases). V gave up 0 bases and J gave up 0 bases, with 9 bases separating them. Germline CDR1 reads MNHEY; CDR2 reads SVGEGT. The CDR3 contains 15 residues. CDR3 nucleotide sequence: TGTGCCAGCAGTTACTCACCGGAGGCCTCCTACGAGCAGTACTTC. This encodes CASSYSPEASYEQYF.

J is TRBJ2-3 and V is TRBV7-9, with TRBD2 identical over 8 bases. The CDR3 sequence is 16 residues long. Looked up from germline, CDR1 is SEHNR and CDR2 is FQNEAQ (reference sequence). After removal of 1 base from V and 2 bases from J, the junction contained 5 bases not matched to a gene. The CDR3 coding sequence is TGTGCCAGCAGCTTAGTAACGGGGGGGCTCACAGATACGCAGTATTTT. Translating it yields CASSLVTGGLTDTQYF.

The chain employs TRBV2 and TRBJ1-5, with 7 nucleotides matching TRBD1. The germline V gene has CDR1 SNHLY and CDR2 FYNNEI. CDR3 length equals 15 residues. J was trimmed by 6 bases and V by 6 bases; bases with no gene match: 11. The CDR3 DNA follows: TGTGCCAGCAGCGACTCTAAGGGGGCGGCTCAGCCCCAGCATTTT. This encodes CASSDSKGAAQPQHF.

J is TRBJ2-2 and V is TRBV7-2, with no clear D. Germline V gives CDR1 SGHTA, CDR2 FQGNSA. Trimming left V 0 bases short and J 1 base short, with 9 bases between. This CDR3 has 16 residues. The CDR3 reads CASSLAQRGNTGELFF. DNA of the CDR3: TGTGCCAGCAGCTTAGCCCAGCGTGGGAACACCGGGGAGCTGTTTTTT. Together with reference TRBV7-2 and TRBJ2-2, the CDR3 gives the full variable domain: GAGVSQSPSNKVTEKGKDVELRCDPISGHTALYWYRQSLGQGLEFLIYFQGNSAPDKSGLPSDRFSAERTGGSVSTLTIQRTQQEDSAVYLCASSLAQRGNTGELFFGEGSRLTVL.

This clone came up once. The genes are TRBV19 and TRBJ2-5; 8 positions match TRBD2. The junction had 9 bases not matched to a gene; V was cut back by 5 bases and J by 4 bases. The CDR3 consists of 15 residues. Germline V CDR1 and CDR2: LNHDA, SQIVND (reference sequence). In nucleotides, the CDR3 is TGTGCCAGTAGTGACGGGGGGGCCGGGGTAGAGACCCAGTACTTC. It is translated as CASSDGGAGVETQYF.

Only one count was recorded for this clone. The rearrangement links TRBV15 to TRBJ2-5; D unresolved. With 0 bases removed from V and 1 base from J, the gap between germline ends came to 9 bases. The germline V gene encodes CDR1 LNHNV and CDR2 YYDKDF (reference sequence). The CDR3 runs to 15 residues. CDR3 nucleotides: TGTGCCACCAGCAGAGATTACGAGAGCCAAGAGACCCAGTACTTC. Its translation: CATSRDYESQETQYF.

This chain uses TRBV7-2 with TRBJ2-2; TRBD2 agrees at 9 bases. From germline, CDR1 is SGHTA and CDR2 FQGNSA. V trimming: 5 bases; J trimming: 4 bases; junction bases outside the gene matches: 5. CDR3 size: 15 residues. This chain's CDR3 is CASSPASGITGELFF. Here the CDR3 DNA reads TGTGCCAGCAGCCCCGCTAGCGGGATCACCGGGGAGCTGTTTTTT.